A single sample gave rise to the 5 T cell receptor beta chains below, sequenced in a study of blood T cell repertoires in COVID-19. This table comes from immunoSEQ multiplex PCR, and its TCRdb copy is limited to in-frame clones, with some not included. The profile shows some 300,000 clones, roughly 86% of them singletons. Material: peripheral blood. All receptors derive from an older man with acute or convalescent COVID-19.

This chain uses TRBV19 with TRBJ1-1; the D gene is possibly TRBD1 (6 bases). The germline V and J ends were trimmed by 5 bases and 5 bases, with 15 bases remaining between them. Looked up from germline, CDR1 is LNHDA and CDR2 is SQIVND (reference sequence). The CDR3 consists of 14 residues. The CDR3 DNA follows: TGTGCCAGTAGTTTCAGGGGAAGTCGGACTGAAGCTTTCTTT. Its translation is CASSFRGSRTEAFF.

The gene calls are TRBV3-1 (or the pseudogene TRBV3-2) and TRBJ2-7, with TRBD1 matching 8 bases. V was pared by 4 bases and J by 7 bases, with 6 bases of the junction left unmatched. CDR1 and CDR2 from the germline V gene are LGHDT and YNNKEL (reference sequence). The CDR3 has 13 residues. The CDR3 sequence is CASSPTGVGEQYF. The DNA for the CDR3 is TGTGCCAGCAGCCCGACAGGGGTGGGAGAGCAGTACTTC.

A note on this clone: At the DNA level, this CDR3 is encoded by other sequences in the same sample as well. The rearrangement joins TRBV19 to TRBJ1-3; D not certain. The germline V gene has CDR1 LNHDA and CDR2 SQIVND (reference sequence). The CDR3 has 14 amino acids. Deletions cut 3 bases from V and 1 base from J, with 7 bases between. CDR3 sequence reads: CASSITGSGNTIYF. CDR3 in DNA: TGTGCCAGTAGTATCACGGGTTCTGGAAACACCATATATTTT.

The chain has TRBV5-4 and TRBJ2-5, with TRBD2 identical over 8 bases. Germline lookup yields CDR1 SGHNT and CDR2 YYREEE (reference sequence). V shed 5 bases, J shed 4 bases, and the junction held 7 bases outside the gene matches. This CDR3 has 14 amino acids. The CDR3 DNA reads as TGTGCCAGCAGGCCACGGGGGGGAGGAGAGACCCAGTACTTC. It yields the protein CASRPRGGGETQYF.

The rearrangement joins TRBV4-1 to TRBJ1-1, with D possibly matching TRBD1 (5 bases). The ends were cut back, 0 bases at V and 0 bases at J, with 20 bases in the middle. The CDR3 is made up of 19 amino acids. Germline CDR1 and CDR2: MGHRA and YSYEKL. CDR3 loop: CASSQDSGGFNSMNTEAFF. Here the CDR3 DNA reads TGCGCCAGCAGCCAAGATAGCGGGGGATTCAATTCTATGAACACTGAAGCTTTCTTT.